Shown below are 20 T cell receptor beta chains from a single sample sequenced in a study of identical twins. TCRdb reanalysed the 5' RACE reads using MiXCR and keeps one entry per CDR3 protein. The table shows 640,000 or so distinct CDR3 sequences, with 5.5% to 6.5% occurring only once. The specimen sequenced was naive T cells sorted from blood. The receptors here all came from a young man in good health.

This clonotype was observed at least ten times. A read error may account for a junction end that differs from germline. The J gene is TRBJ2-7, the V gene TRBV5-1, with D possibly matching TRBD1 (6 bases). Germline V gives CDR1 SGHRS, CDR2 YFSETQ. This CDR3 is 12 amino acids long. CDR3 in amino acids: CASSLQGYEQYF. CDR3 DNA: TGTGCCAGCAGCTTACAGGGCTACGAGCAGTACTTC.

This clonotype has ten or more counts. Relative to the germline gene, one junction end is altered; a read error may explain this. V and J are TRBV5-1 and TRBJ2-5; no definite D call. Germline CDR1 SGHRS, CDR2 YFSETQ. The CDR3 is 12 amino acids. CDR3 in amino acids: CASSLNQETQYF. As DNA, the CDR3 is TGTGCCAGCAGCTTAAACCAAGAGACCCAGTACTTC.

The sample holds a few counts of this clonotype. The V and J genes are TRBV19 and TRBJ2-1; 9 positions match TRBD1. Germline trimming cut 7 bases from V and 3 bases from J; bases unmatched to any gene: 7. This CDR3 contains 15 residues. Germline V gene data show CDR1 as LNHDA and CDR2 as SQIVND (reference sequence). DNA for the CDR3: TGTGCCAGTATTAAGCCGGGACAGGGCTACAATGAGCAGTTCTTC. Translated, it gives CASIKPGQGYNEQFF.

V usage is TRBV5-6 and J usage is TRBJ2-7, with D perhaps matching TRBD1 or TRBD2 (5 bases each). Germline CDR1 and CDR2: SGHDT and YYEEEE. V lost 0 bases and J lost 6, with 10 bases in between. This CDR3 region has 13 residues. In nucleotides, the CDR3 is TGTGCCAGCAGCTTGGCCGTGGGGACCGAGCAGTACTTC. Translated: CASSLAVGTEQYF.

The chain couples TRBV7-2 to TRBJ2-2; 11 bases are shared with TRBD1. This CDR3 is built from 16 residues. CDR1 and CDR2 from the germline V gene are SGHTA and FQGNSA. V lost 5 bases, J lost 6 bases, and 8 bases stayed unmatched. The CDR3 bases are TGTGCCAGCAGCCTCGGGACAGGGGGTCTATCCGGGGAGCTGTTTTTT. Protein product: CASSLGTGGLSGELFF.

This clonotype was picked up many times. For the CDR3, the DNA is TGTGCCAGCTCACCACTTACAGGACCCTACAATGAGCAGTTCTTC. It codes for CASSPLTGPYNEQFF. The rearrangement joins TRBV18 to TRBJ2-1; D is perhaps TRBD1 (5 bases). Germline V gene data show CDR1 as KGHSH and CDR2 as LQKENI. There are 15 residues in the CDR3. V shed 1 base and J shed 2 bases, with 9 bases lying between them.

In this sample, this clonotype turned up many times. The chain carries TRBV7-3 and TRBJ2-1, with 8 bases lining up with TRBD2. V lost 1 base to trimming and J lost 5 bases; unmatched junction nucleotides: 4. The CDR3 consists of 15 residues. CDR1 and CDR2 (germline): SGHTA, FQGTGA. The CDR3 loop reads CASSLSGTRDNEQFF. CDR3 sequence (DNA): TGTGCCAGCAGCTTAAGCGGGACTAGGGACAATGAGCAGTTCTTC.

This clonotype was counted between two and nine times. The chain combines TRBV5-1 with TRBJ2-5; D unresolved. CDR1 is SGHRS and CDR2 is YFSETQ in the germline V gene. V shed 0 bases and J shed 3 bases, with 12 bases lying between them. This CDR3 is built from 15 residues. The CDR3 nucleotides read TGCGCCAGCAGCTTGGTTTTAGACGGAAAAGAGACCCAGTACTTC. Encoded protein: CASSLVLDGKETQYF.

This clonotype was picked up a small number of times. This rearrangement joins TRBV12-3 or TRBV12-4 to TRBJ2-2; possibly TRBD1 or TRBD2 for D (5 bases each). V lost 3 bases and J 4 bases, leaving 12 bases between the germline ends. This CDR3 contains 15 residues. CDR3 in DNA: TGTGCCAGCAGTTTCGGTGGGGGAATCACCGGGGAGCTGTTTTTT. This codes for CASSFGGGITGELFF.

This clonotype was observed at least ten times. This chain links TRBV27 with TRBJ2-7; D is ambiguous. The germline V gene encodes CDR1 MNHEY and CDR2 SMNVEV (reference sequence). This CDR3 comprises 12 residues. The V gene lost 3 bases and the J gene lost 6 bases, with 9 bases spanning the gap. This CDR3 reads CASSLLGFEQYF. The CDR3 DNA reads TGTGCCAGCAGTTTGTTAGGGTTCGAGCAGTACTTC.

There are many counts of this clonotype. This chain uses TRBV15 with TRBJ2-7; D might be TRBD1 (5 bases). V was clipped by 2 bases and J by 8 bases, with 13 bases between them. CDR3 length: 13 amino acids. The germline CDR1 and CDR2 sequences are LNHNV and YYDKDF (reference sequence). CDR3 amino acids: CATSRRLQEKQYF. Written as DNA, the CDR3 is TGTGCCACCAGCAGACGATTACAGGAAAAGCAGTACTTC.

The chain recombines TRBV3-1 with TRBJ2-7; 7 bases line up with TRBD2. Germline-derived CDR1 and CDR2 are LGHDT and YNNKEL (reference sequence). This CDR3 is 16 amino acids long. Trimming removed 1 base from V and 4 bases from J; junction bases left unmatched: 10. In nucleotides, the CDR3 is TGTGCCAGCAGCCAAGTCCAAATAGCGGGCGTGTACGAGCAGTACTTC. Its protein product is CASSQVQIAGVYEQYF.

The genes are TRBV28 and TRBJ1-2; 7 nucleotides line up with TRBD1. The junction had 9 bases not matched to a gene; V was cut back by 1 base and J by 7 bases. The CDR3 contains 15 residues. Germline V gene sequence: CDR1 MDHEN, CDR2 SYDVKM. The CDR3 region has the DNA TGTGCCAGCAGTTTATTGGAACAGGGGTTGGGTGGCTACACCTTC. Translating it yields CASSLLEQGLGGYTF.

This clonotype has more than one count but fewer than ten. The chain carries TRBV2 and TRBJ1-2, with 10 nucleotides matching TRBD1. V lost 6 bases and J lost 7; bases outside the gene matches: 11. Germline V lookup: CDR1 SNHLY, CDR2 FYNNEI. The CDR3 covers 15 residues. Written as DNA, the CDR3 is TGTGCCAGCAGGGCGTTGACAGGGGGCGACTCTGGCTACACCTTC. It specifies CASRALTGGDSGYTF.

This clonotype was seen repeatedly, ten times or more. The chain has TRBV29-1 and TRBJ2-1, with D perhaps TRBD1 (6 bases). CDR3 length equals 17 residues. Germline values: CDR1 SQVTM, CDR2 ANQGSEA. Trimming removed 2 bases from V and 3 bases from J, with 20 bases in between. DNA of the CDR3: TGCAGCGTTGAACATTGGACAGTAGGTATAGTCTACAATGAGCAGTTCTTC. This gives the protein CSVEHWTVGIVYNEQFF.

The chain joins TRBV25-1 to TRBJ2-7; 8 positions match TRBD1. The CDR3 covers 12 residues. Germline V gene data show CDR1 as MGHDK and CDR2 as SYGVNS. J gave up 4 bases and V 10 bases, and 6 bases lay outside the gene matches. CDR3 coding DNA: TGTGCCACCGGACAGGGACAATACGAGCAGTACTTC. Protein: CATGQGQYEQYF.

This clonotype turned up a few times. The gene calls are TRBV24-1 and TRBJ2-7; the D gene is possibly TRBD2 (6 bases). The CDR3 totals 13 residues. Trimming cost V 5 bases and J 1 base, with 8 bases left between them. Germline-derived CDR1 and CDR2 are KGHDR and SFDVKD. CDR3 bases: TGTGCCACCAGTGGGGCGGGATCCTACGAGCAGTACTTC. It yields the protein CATSGAGSYEQYF.

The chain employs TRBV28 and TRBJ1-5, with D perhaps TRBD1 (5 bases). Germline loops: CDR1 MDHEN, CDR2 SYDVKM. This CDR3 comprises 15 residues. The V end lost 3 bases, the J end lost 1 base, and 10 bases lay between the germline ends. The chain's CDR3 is CASSLYRDSNQPQHF. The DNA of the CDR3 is TGTGCCAGCAGTTTGTACCGGGACAGCAATCAGCCCCAGCATTTT.

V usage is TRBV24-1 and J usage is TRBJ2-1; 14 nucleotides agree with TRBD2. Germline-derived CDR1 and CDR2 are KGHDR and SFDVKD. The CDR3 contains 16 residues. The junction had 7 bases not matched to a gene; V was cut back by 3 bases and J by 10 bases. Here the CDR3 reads CATSDIKTSGRVEQFF. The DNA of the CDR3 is TGTGCCACCAGTGATATCAAGACTAGCGGGAGGGTAGAGCAGTTCTTC.

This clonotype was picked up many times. CDR3 DNA: TGTGCCAGCAGCTCTACGGATATGACCTGGGATACGCAGTATTTT. Translation: CASSSTDMTWDTQYF. This chain links TRBV7-9 with TRBJ2-3, with D uncertain. V was shortened by 4 bases and J by 6 bases, with 17 bases between the two germline ends. This CDR3 is built from 15 residues. The germline CDR1 and CDR2 sequences are SEHNR and FQNEAQ (reference sequence).